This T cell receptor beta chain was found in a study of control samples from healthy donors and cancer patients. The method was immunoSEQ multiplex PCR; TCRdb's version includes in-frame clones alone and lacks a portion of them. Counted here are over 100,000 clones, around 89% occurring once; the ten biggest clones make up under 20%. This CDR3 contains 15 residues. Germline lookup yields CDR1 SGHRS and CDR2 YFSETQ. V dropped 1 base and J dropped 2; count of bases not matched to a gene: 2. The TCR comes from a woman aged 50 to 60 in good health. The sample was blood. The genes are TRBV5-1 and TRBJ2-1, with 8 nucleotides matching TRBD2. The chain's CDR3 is CASSLSGGPYNEQFF. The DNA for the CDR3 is TGCGCCAGCAGCTTGTCGGGAGGGCCCTACAATGAGCAGTTCTTC.